The following is a T cell receptor (beta chain) sequence with its context. The clone's antigen remains unknown. Base quality data are lacking; no much larger clone is found one base away. This sample is part of a study of control samples from healthy donors and cancer patients (TCRdb year 2020). The CDR1 and CDR2 encoded by the germline V gene are MNHNS and SASEGT. Its CDR3 holds 14 amino acids, cysteine through phenylalanine. This entry keeps only the CDR3 DNA: 42 bases, framed from base 1. V lost 2 bases and J lost 5 bases; the stretch between them is 12 bases long. The receptor library was made with the immunoSEQ multiplex PCR assay. Imported from immuneACCESS, the table was reduced by TCRdb to in-frame sequences with V and J called. These copies leave out some clones; in studies compared against another copy, an unresolved V gene accounts for under half, and the cause of the remainder is not known. The sample table contains 24,000 or so clones; only one count was recorded for approximately 85% of them. Clones ranked in the top ten supply about 38% of the sample.

This TCR was sampled from a man in his sixties with head and neck cancer. The chain employs TRBV6-1 and TRBJ1-2; a tentative D call is TRBD1 (6 bases match). Sequencing input: PBMCs. The CDR3 protein sequence reads: CASSERGILYGYTF. The sequence in DNA is TGTGCCAGCAGTGAAAGGGGGATATTATATGGCTACACCTTC.